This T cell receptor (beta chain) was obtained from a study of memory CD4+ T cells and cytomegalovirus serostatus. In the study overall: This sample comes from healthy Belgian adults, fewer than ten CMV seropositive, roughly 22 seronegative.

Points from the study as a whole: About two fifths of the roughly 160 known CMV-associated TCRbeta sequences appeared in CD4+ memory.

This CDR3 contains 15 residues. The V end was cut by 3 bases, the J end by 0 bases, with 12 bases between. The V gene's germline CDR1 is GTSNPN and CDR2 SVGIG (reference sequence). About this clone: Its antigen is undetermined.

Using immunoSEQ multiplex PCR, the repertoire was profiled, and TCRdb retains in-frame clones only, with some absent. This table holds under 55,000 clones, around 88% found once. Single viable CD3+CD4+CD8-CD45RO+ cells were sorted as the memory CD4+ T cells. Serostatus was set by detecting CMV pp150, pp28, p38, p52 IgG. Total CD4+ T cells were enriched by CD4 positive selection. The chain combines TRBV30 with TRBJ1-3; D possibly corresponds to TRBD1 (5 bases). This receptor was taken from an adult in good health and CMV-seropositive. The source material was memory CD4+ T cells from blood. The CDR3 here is CAWRAGTVSGNTIYF. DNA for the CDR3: TGTGCCTGGAGAGCCGGGACGGTCTCTGGAAACACCATATATTTT. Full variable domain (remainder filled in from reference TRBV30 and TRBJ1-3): SQTIHQWPATLVQPVGSPLSLECTVEGTSNPNLYWYRQAAGRGLQLLFYSVGIGQISSEVPQNLSASRPQDRQFILSSKKLLLSDSGFYLCAWRAGTVSGNTIYFGEGSWLTVV.